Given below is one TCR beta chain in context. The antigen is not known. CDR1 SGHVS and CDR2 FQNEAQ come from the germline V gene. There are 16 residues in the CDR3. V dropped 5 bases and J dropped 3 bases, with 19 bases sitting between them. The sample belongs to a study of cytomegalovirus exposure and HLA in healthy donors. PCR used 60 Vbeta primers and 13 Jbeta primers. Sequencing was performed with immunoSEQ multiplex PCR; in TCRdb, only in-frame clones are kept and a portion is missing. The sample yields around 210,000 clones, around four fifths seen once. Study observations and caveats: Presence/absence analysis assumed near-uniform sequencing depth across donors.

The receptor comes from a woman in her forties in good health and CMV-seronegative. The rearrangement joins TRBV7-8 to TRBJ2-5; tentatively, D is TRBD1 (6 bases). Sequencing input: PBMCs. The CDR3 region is CASSQDPPGQKETQYF. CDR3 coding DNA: TGTGCCAGCAGCCAAGATCCGCCGGGACAAAAAGAGACCCAGTACTTC. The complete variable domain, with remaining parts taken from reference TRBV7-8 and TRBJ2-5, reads GAGVSQSPRYKVAKRGQDVALRCDPISGHVSLFWYQQALGQGPEFLTYFQNEAQLDKSGLPSDRFFAERPEGSVSTLKIQRTQQEDSAVYLCASSQDPPGQKETQYFGPGTRLLVL.